This T cell receptor (beta chain) was captured by sequencing in a study of shared clonotypes between healthy human individuals. For the study at large: Used for every donor were three CD4 naive, three CD4 memory, two CD8 naive and one CD8 memory plate.

The assay was immunoSEQ multiplex PCR, and TCRdb's table has in-frame clones only and misses some. The data contain under 1 million clones, approximately 96% of them singletons. Per germline, CDR1 SEHNR and CDR2 FQNEAQ (reference sequence). Trimming took 0 bases from V and 6 from J; bases not matched to a gene: 6. The CDR3 is 16 residues long. Only one count was recorded for this clone. Positively selected for CCR7, the CD45RO-negative cells used as naive CD8 cells excluded terminally differentiated effector memory CD45RA+ cells. Material: naive CD8+ T cells sorted from blood. This rearrangement joins TRBV7-9 to TRBJ2-2; 8 positions match TRBD2. The TCR originated in a man aged 25 to 40 in good health. CDR3 sequence (DNA): TGTGCCAGCAGCTTAGCTGTTAGCGGGACGGCCGGGGAGCTGTTTTTT. Translation gives CASSLAVSGTAGELFF.